One and the same sample provided the 32 T cell receptor beta chains below, sequenced in a study of T-cell memory formation after mild COVID-19. MiXCR, run by TCRdb on the 5' RACE reads, gives a single entry per CDR3 protein. The repertoire holds nearly 110,000 distinct CDR3 sequences, under 15% seen once, with around 25% in the top ten. Sequencing used PBMCs or a T cell subset sorted from them (not recorded which). These receptors originate from an adult woman who had mild COVID-19 (a few samples of this study predate the infection). Cell type and time point are not known.

This clonotype was detected a few times. The chain is built from TRBV6-2 or TRBV6-3 and TRBJ1-1; the D is unclear. The CDR3 is made up of 10 amino acids. V was shortened by 8 bases and J by 4 bases, with 5 bases between the two germline ends. The germline V gene encodes CDR1 MNHEY and CDR2 SVGEGT. CDR3 protein: CASEGTEAFF. CDR3 DNA: TGTGCCAGCGAAGGCACTGAAGCTTTCTTT.

The V and J genes are TRBV3-1 and TRBJ2-2; D gene ambiguous. V was trimmed by 2 bases and J by 3 bases, leaving 13 bases between them. The CDR3 runs to 16 residues. Germline values: CDR1 LGHDT, CDR2 YNNKEL (reference sequence). CDR3 residues: CASSQIRQLDTGELFF. CDR3 sequence (DNA): TGTGCCAGCAGCCAAATACGTCAGCTGGACACCGGGGAGCTGTTTTTT. The entire variable domain, with the rest obtained from reference TRBV3-1 and TRBJ2-2, is as follows: DTAVSQTPKYLVTQMGNDKSIKCEQNLGHDTMYWYKQDSKKFLKIMFSYNNKELIINETVPNRFSPKSPDKAHLNLHINSLELGDSAVYFCASSQIRQLDTGELFFGEGSRLTVL.

V usage is TRBV2 and J usage is TRBJ2-1, with D hard to call. The CDR3 contains 13 residues. Germline CDR1 and CDR2: SNHLY and FYNNEI. V lost 7 bases to trimming and J lost 2 bases, with 9 bases between them. The CDR3 DNA reads as TGTGCCAGCATCCCCCGGCCCTACAATGAGCAGTTCTTC. Protein product: CASIPRPYNEQFF.

This sequence joins TRBV7-8 and TRBJ2-5; D is ambiguous. The CDR3 runs to 12 residues. V was clipped by 0 bases and J by 7 bases, with 6 bases between them. Germline V gene sequence: CDR1 SGHVS, CDR2 FQNEAQ. The CDR3 sequence is CASSLALGTQYF. CDR3 in DNA: TGTGCCAGCAGCTTAGCTCTGGGGACCCAGTACTTC.

This clonotype was picked up a small number of times. V usage is TRBV6-5 and J usage is TRBJ2-1; D gene uncertain. The CDR3 is 14 amino acids. Deletions cut 6 bases from V and 0 bases from J, with 9 bases between. Germline CDR1 and CDR2: MNHEY and SVGAGI. CDR3 loop: CASRQASSYNEQFF. The CDR3 nucleotides are TGTGCCAGCAGGCAGGCCAGCTCCTACAATGAGCAGTTCTTC.

There are a few counts of this clonotype. The rearrangement links TRBV4-1 to TRBJ2-3, with D perhaps TRBD2 (7 bases). The CDR3 totals 17 residues. Trimming pared 3 bases from V and 1 base from J, leaving 17 bases between. Looked up from germline, CDR1 is MGHRA and CDR2 is YSYEKL. CDR3 nucleotide sequence: TGCGCCAGCAGCCACCCCTTAGGGGGGGGAGGCACAGATACGCAGTATTTT. Its translation: CASSHPLGGGGTDTQYF.

The chain carries TRBV19 and TRBJ1-1; no definite D call. Germline V lookup: CDR1 LNHDA, CDR2 SQIVND (reference sequence). V was pared by 3 bases and J by 7 bases, with 9 bases between. This CDR3 is built from 12 residues. CDR3 DNA sequence: TGTGCCAGTAGTATCGGTCAGCTTGAAGCTTTCTTT. As protein: CASSIGQLEAFF. Full variable domain (outside the CDR3, taken from reference TRBV19 and TRBJ1-1): DGGITQSPKYLFRKEGQNVTLSCEQNLNHDAMYWYRQDPGQGLRLIYYSQIVNDFQKGDIAEGYSVSREKKESFPLTVTSAQKNPTAFYLCASSIGQLEAFFGQGTRLTVV.

V and J are TRBV28 and TRBJ2-7, with no clear D. V lost 6 bases and J 4 bases, leaving 13 bases between the germline ends. The CDR3 is 13 amino acids. CDR1 is MDHEN, CDR2 SYDVKM, per germline. CDR3 residues: CASSPNHGYEQYF. The CDR3 coding sequence is TGTGCCAGCAGCCCCAACCACGGATACGAGCAGTACTTC.

The chain has TRBV29-1 and TRBJ2-7, with unresolved D. Trimming pared 2 bases from V and 2 bases from J, leaving 10 bases between. The length of the CDR3 is 13 residues. Germline CDR1 reads SQVTM; CDR2 reads ANQGSEA. The CDR3 nucleotides read TGCAGCGTTGAATGCCCGGGCCCCTACGAGCAGTACTTC. It specifies CSVECPGPYEQYF.

This chain uses TRBV4-3 with TRBJ2-3, with 9 nucleotides matching TRBD2. The length of the CDR3 is 18 residues. The trim removed 0 bases at V and 4 bases at J, leaving 11 bases unmatched. Germline V gene sequence: CDR1 LGHNA, CDR2 YSLEER. The DNA of the CDR3 is TGCGCCAGCAGCCAAGACGGAGTAGCGGGAGCCCCGGCAGATACGCAGTATTTT. This encodes CASSQDGVAGAPADTQYF.

J is TRBJ2-7 and V is TRBV7-9, with 11 bases identical to TRBD1. CDR3 length: 15 residues. After removal of 5 bases from V and 6 bases from J, the junction contained 9 bases not matched to a gene. Germline V lookup: CDR1 SEHNR, CDR2 FQNEAQ (reference sequence). The CDR3 sequence: CASSLGQGAAVEQYF. In nucleotides, the CDR3 is TGTGCCAGCAGCCTAGGACAGGGGGCAGCGGTCGAGCAGTACTTC. Full variable domain (rest looked up from reference TRBV7-9 and TRBJ2-7): DTGVSQNPRHKITKRGQNVTFRCDPISEHNRLYWYRQTLGQGPEFLTYFQNEAQLEKSRLLSDRFSAERPKGSFSTLEIQRTEQGDSAMYLCASSLGQGAAVEQYFGPGTRLTVT.

The chain carries TRBV4-2 and TRBJ2-1; D is uncertain. V was shortened by 4 bases and J by 10 bases, with 11 bases between the two germline ends. The CDR3 length is 12 residues. In germline, CDR1 is LGHNA, CDR2 YNFKEQ. CDR3: CASSLTRIEQFF. CDR3 in DNA: TGTGCCAGCAGCCTGACCCGAATCGAGCAGTTCTTC.

The chain joins TRBV25-1 to TRBJ2-3, with no clear D. In germline, CDR1 is MGHDK, CDR2 SYGVNS. The V end lost 2 bases, the J end lost 3 bases, and 6 bases lay between the germline ends. CDR3 size: 13 residues. The CDR3, as DNA: TGTGCCAGCAGTGAACTTTCAACAGATACGCAGTATTTT. It translates to CASSELSTDTQYF.

Ten or more counts support this clonotype. The chain is built from TRBV7-9 and TRBJ2-7; D gene unclear. Germline V CDR1 and CDR2: SEHNR, FQNEAQ (reference sequence). The CDR3 has 12 residues. Trimming shortened V by 5 bases and J by 3 bases, and 8 bases separated the two germline ends. CDR3 coding DNA: TGTGCCAGCAGCAGAGCGAACTACGAGCAGTACTTC. Encoded protein: CASSRANYEQYF.

This clonotype was found many times. Relative to the germline gene, one junction end is altered; a read error may explain this. CDR3 sequence (DNA): TGTGCCAGCAGCTTAGGAGGTGAAGCTTTCTTT. It specifies CASSLGGEAFF. This chain uses TRBV12-3 or TRBV12-4 with TRBJ1-1; no clear D. This CDR3 contains 11 residues.

This chain uses TRBV19 with TRBJ1-2; D uncertain. From germline, CDR1 is LNHDA and CDR2 SQIVND (reference sequence). The CDR3 loop spans 12 amino acids. V was shortened by 5 bases and J by 6 bases, with 10 bases between the two germline ends. The CDR3 reads CASSHPLDGYTF. The CDR3 DNA reads TGTGCCAGTAGTCATCCCTTGGATGGCTACACCTTC.

The rearrangement links TRBV20-1 to TRBJ2-7; D is unclear. CDR1 DFQATT and CDR2 SNEGSKA come from the germline V gene (reference sequence). This CDR3 comprises 14 residues. V was pared by 5 bases and J by 0 bases, with 14 bases between. The CDR3 protein is CSAPPTESSYEQYF. CDR3 DNA: TGCAGTGCTCCTCCGACGGAAAGCTCCTACGAGCAGTACTTC.

This clonotype was seen only a few times. DNA for the CDR3: TGCGCCAGCAGCTTGGAGGGCAGGGAGGGAGAGACCCAGTACTTC. This codes for CASSLEGREGETQYF. This chain connects TRBV5-1 to TRBJ2-5, with TRBD2 identical over 7 bases. Losses at the gene ends were 0 bases for V and 4 bases for J; bases not matched to a gene: 6. This CDR3 is 15 amino acids long. Looked up from germline, CDR1 is SGHRS and CDR2 is YFSETQ.

The V call is TRBV2, the J call TRBJ2-7; D possibly corresponds to TRBD2 (5 bases). In germline, CDR1 is SNHLY, CDR2 FYNNEI. There are 10 residues in the CDR3. CDR3 bases: TGTGTCACTCGGGGCTACGAGCAGTACTTC. It encodes CVTRGYEQYF.

This clonotype showed up just a few times. The V gene is TRBV2, the J gene TRBJ2-4; D possibly uses TRBD1 or TRBD2 (6 bases each). V was pared by 6 bases and J by 5 bases, with 23 bases between. Per germline, CDR1 SNHLY and CDR2 FYNNEI. The CDR3 extends over 17 amino acids. CDR3 amino acids: CASSAHFLRGVENIQYF. CDR3 nucleotide sequence: TGTGCCAGCAGCGCTCACTTTCTAAGGGGGGTTGAAAACATTCAGTACTTC.

This clonotype has only a few counts. The rearrangement joins TRBV12-3 or TRBV12-4 to TRBJ1-1; D is uncertain. Trimming removed 6 bases at V and 0 bases at J, with 8 bases between. This CDR3 is 13 amino acids long. The CDR3 region has the DNA TGTGCCAGCAGAGGGCAGTTGAACACTGAAGCTTTCTTT. Amino acids: CASRGQLNTEAFF.

This clonotype was recorded many times. J is TRBJ2-7 and V is TRBV5-6; no clear D. CDR3 length: 14 amino acids. CDR1 is SGHDT, CDR2 YYEEEE, per germline. Trimming took 0 bases from V and 0 from J, leaving 7 bases between them. The CDR3 nucleotides read TGTGCCAGCAGCTTGGGGCGGCGCTCCTACGAGCAGTACTTC. Translation: CASSLGRRSYEQYF.

This chain joins TRBV6-5 and TRBJ2-7; TRBD2 matches at 11 bases. The CDR3 loop spans 15 amino acids. V lost 5 bases and J lost 3; bases outside the gene matches: 6. Germline CDR1 reads MNHEY; CDR2 reads SVGAGI. The CDR3 bases are TGTGCCAGCAGTGCCGGGACTAGCGGCTACTACGAGCAGTACTTC. This sequence encodes CASSAGTSGYYEQYF.

The chain carries TRBV12-3 or TRBV12-4 and TRBJ1-2, with D perhaps matching TRBD1 (6 bases). Trimming stripped 6 bases from V and 6 bases from J, with 20 bases between. This CDR3 is built from 15 residues. Here the CDR3 DNA reads TGTGCCAGCAGCCTATACAGGGAATCAGCCGATGGCTACACCTTC. Protein: CASSLYRESADGYTF.

There are a few counts of this clonotype. V is TRBV4-3 and J is TRBJ1-2; D is perhaps TRBD1 (6 bases). This CDR3 contains 15 residues. The V and J ends lost 0 bases and 4 bases respectively, with 12 bases between them. The germline gives CDR1 LGHNA, CDR2 YSLEER. CDR3 in DNA: TGCGCCAGCAGCCAAGATCGGGGGGCGGGCTATGGCTACACCTTC. It specifies CASSQDRGAGYGYTF.

V is TRBV20-1 and J is TRBJ2-1; D is unresolved. The CDR3 loop spans 14 amino acids. V lost 0 bases to trimming and J lost 4 bases, with 10 bases between them. Per the germline V gene, CDR1 is DFQATT and CDR2 is SNEGSKA (reference sequence). Here the CDR3 DNA reads TGCAGTGCTAGAGATCCGGCGGCTTACAATGAGCAGTTCTTC. Translating gives CSARDPAAYNEQFF.

This clonotype showed up many times. The chain employs TRBV25-1 and TRBJ2-3; D gene unclear. The length of the CDR3 is 13 residues. Trimming stripped 0 bases from V and 5 bases from J, with 6 bases between. Looked up from germline, CDR1 is MGHDK and CDR2 is SYGVNS. The CDR3 sequence: CASSEYGEDTQYF. The CDR3 DNA follows: TGTGCCAGCAGTGAATATGGAGAAGATACGCAGTATTTT.

The rearrangement uses TRBV7-9 and TRBJ2-1, with unresolved D. Germline CDR1 is SEHNR and CDR2 is FQNEAQ (reference sequence). The V end was cut by 1 base, the J end by 8 bases, with 9 bases between. This CDR3 is built from 13 residues. DNA of the CDR3: TGTGCCAGCAGCTTAGTGGGTCTAGATGAGCAGTTCTTC. This sequence encodes CASSLVGLDEQFF.

Points on this clonotype: At one of its ends the junction is not consistent with the germline gene, which may arise from a read error. The chain joins TRBV4-1 to TRBJ1-3; D may be TRBD1 (5 bases). Germline CDR1 MGHRA, CDR2 YSYEKL. CDR3 size: 15 residues. CDR3 region: CDSSLWDASGNTIYF. The CDR3 DNA sequence: TGCGACAGCAGCCTCTGGGACGCCTCTGGAAACACCATATATTTT.

This clonotype has a handful of counts. The chain has TRBV2 and TRBJ1-2, with D hard to call. The CDR3 totals 14 residues. Germline CDR1 SNHLY, CDR2 FYNNEI. Trimming pared 6 bases from V and 4 bases from J, leaving 15 bases between. CDR3 amino acids: CASREEGRLYGYTF. The CDR3 nucleotides are TGTGCCAGCAGGGAGGAAGGGCGGCTCTATGGCTACACCTTC.

This clonotype was seen a handful of times. The V gene is TRBV10-3, the J gene TRBJ2-1; D call uncertain. Germline V lookup: CDR1 ENHRY, CDR2 SYGVKD. The CDR3 has 10 residues. Trimming removed 6 bases from V and 15 bases from J, with 12 bases in between. The CDR3 region is CAIRQGSWFF. The DNA of the CDR3 is TGTGCCATCAGGCAAGGCTCCTGGTTCTTC.

This clonotype was seen a few times. The rearrangement joins TRBV6-2 or TRBV6-3 to TRBJ2-5; 10 nucleotides align to TRBD1. V gave up 5 bases and J gave up 5 bases; unmatched junction bases: 17. Germline V gives CDR1 MNHEY, CDR2 SVGEGT. The length of the CDR3 is 18 residues. The CDR3, as DNA: TGTGCCAGCAGTACGGGACAGGGGATTGCTTCTTCATGGGAGACCCAGTACTTC. It specifies CASSTGQGIASSWETQYF.